A single sample gave rise to the 25 T cell receptor beta chains below, sequenced in a study of beta chain features in type 1 diabetes. Sequenced material consisted of expressed TCRB transcripts (all of the isolated RNA was reverse transcribed). Generated by immunoSEQ multiplex PCR, the TCRdb table keeps only in-frame clones and is missing some. The sample lists roughly 250,000 clones, 9.6% seen once, with under 0.045% in the top ten. Sequenced sample: naive CD4+ T cells from blood. Source of these receptors: a woman younger than 35 in good health.

The genes are TRBV2 and TRBJ1-1, with a tentative D call TRBD1 (6 bases). Germline V gene lookup returns CDR1 SNHLY and CDR2 FYNNEI. CDR3 size: 15 residues. V shed 1 base and J shed 2 bases, with 11 bases lying between them. The CDR3 DNA reads as TGTGCCAGCAGTGAAGTCGGACAGATCAACACTGAAGCTTTCTTT. Translating gives CASSEVGQINTEAFF.

The chain links TRBV7-9 to TRBJ1-1; D not resolved. V lost 4 bases, J lost 3 bases, and 18 bases lay in between. From germline, CDR1 is SEHNR and CDR2 FQNEAQ (reference sequence). The CDR3 is 16 amino acids. CDR3 sequence reads: CASSSIGLGPDTEAFF. DNA for the CDR3: TGTGCCAGCAGCTCTATCGGACTCGGGCCGGACACTGAAGCTTTCTTT.

This clone was seen a handful of times. V and J are TRBV30 and TRBJ2-2, with 7 nucleotides matching TRBD2. This CDR3 is 16 amino acids long. Per the germline V gene, CDR1 is GTSNPN and CDR2 is SVGIG (reference sequence). Trimming cost V 4 bases and J 6 bases; bases outside gene matches: 14. The CDR3 DNA reads TGTGCCTGGAAGTTTCGCGGGAGTTGGAGCGCCGGGGAGCTGTTTTTT. It translates to CAWKFRGSWSAGELFF.

This clone has more than one count but fewer than ten. This chain joins TRBV30 and TRBJ1-5, with D possibly matching TRBD1 (5 bases). Trimming took off 3 bases at V and 7 bases at J, with 13 bases between the two ends. CDR1 and CDR2 from the germline V gene are GTSNPN and SVGIG (reference sequence). The CDR3 covers 13 residues. The CDR3 nucleotides read TGTGCCTGGAGCGCGCAGGGAGGACAGCCCCAGCATTTT. Translated, it gives CAWSAQGGQPQHF. Full variable domain (outside the CDR3, taken from reference TRBV30 and TRBJ1-5): SQTIHQWPATLVQPVGSPLSLECTVEGTSNPNLYWYRQAAGRGLQLLFYSVGIGQISSEVPQNLSASRPQDRQFILSSKKLLLSDSGFYLCAWSAQGGQPQHFGDGTRLSIL.

V usage is TRBV14 and J usage is TRBJ2-7; 8 positions match TRBD2. The CDR3 covers 16 residues. Trimming at V came to 4 bases and at J to 6 bases, leaving 14 bases not matched to a gene. CDR1 and CDR2 from the germline V gene are SGHDN and FVKESK. The CDR3 reads CASSLLGLGRGGEQYF. In DNA, the CDR3 is TGTGCCAGCAGCCTATTGGGACTAGGCCGAGGGGGCGAGCAGTACTTC.

This clone was recorded at least ten times. The chain uses TRBV28 and TRBJ2-7; D is undetermined. Germline values: CDR1 MDHEN, CDR2 SYDVKM. This CDR3 contains 12 residues. Deletions cut 5 bases from V and 6 bases from J, with 11 bases between. In DNA, the CDR3 is TGTGCCAGCAGTCCTCTAAGCCCCGAGCAGTACTTC. Translating gives CASSPLSPEQYF.

The sample holds one count of this clone. The chain couples TRBV5-1 to TRBJ2-2; D is uncertain. The CDR3 loop spans 14 amino acids. CDR1 and CDR2 from the germline V gene are SGHRS and YFSETQ. Trimming removed 2 bases from V and 7 bases from J, with 12 bases in between. CDR3 loop: CASSFTPSDGELFF. The CDR3 DNA reads as TGCGCCAGCAGCTTTACACCGTCCGACGGGGAGCTGTTTTTT.

This clone turned up a few times. This chain connects TRBV2 to TRBJ1-5; 9 bases map to TRBD1. V lost 6 bases and J lost 7; bases outside the gene matches: 13. The germline gives CDR1 SNHLY, CDR2 FYNNEI. The CDR3 consists of 16 residues. In DNA form, the CDR3 reads TGTGCCAGCAGGCCGGGACAGGGTTGGGCCTTACAGCCCCAGCATTTT. This sequence encodes CASRPGQGWALQPQHF.

The chain links TRBV30 to TRBJ1-2, with a tentative D call TRBD1 (5 bases). V was cut by 0 bases and J by 8 bases, with 19 bases left in between. This CDR3 is built from 15 residues. The germline CDR1 and CDR2 sequences are GTSNPN and SVGIG (reference sequence). The CDR3 DNA reads as TGTGCCTGGAGTGTCACGTTTGGAGGGACCGGCGGCTACACCTTC. Translation: CAWSVTFGGTGGYTF.

This clone has a handful of counts. The gene calls are TRBV15 and TRBJ1-2; D unresolved. The ends were cut back, 3 bases at V and 8 bases at J, with 13 bases in the middle. In germline, CDR1 is LNHNV, CDR2 YYDKDF (reference sequence). The CDR3 loop spans 13 amino acids. This CDR3 is CATSRPGAEGYTF. The CDR3 region has the DNA TGTGCCACCAGCAGGCCGGGAGCCGAAGGCTACACCTTC.

The rearrangement joins TRBV7-2 to TRBJ2-3; tentative D call: TRBD2 (5 bases). The CDR3 sequence is 15 residues long. Germline V gene lookup returns CDR1 SGHTA and CDR2 FQGNSA. Deletions cut 2 bases from V and 4 bases from J, with 13 bases between. This chain's CDR3 is CASSLLRLASDTQYF. CDR3 DNA sequence: TGTGCCAGCAGCTTATTGAGGCTAGCATCAGATACGCAGTATTTT. The whole variable domain, remainder taken from reference TRBV7-2 and TRBJ2-3, is GAGVSQSPSNKVTEKGKDVELRCDPISGHTALYWYRQSLGQGLEFLIYFQGNSAPDKSGLPSDRFSAERTGGSVSTLTIQRTQQEDSAVYLCASSLLRLASDTQYFGPGTRLTVL.

The chain has TRBV30 and TRBJ2-1; D is unresolved. Trimming took off 1 base at V and 1 base at J, with 5 bases between the two ends. Germline CDR1 and CDR2: GTSNPN and SVGIG (reference sequence). The CDR3 consists of 13 residues. The CDR3 DNA sequence: TGTGCCTGGAGTGGACTTTCCTACAATGAGCAGTTCTTC. Translated, it gives CAWSGLSYNEQFF.

In its sample, this clone was seen a few times. This chain links TRBV11-2 with TRBJ2-7, with TRBD2 matching 9 bases. CDR3 size: 16 residues. V shed 1 base and J 5 bases; nucleotides not matched to a gene: 9. The germline CDR1 and CDR2 sequences are SGHAT and FQNNGV. The CDR3 sequence is CASSLGGQRTSDEQYF. The CDR3 DNA sequence: TGTGCCAGCAGCTTAGGGGGGCAAAGGACTAGCGACGAGCAGTACTTC.

The sample holds a few counts of this clone. V usage is TRBV7-8 and J usage is TRBJ1-4; tentatively, D is TRBD1 (5 bases). Trimming took off 2 bases at V and 3 bases at J, with 13 bases between the two ends. The CDR3 spans 16 residues. The germline V gene encodes CDR1 SGHVS and CDR2 FQNEAQ. The CDR3 loop is CASSLSQGRSNEKLFF. The DNA for the CDR3 is TGTGCCAGCAGCTTATCCCAGGGCCGGTCTAATGAAAAACTGTTTTTT. The full variable domain, completed using reference TRBV7-8 and TRBJ1-4, is GAGVSQSPRYKVAKRGQDVALRCDPISGHVSLFWYQQALGQGPEFLTYFQNEAQLDKSGLPSDRFFAERPEGSVSTLKIQRTQQEDSAVYLCASSLSQGRSNEKLFFGSGTQLSVL.

The J gene is TRBJ1-2, the V gene TRBV4-1; D is possibly TRBD1 (6 bases). CDR1 MGHRA and CDR2 YSYEKL come from the germline V gene. The CDR3 is 15 amino acids. V was cut by 2 bases and J by 4 bases, with 14 bases left in between. The chain's CDR3 is CASSQPVTGPYGYTF. CDR3 nucleotide sequence: TGCGCCAGCAGCCAACCAGTCACAGGGCCCTATGGCTACACCTTC.

This clone was seen only a few times. This sequence joins TRBV7-6 and TRBJ1-3, with unresolved D. V shed 5 bases and J shed 0 bases, with 5 bases lying between them. The CDR3 runs to 13 residues. Germline V lookup: CDR1 SGHVS, CDR2 FNYEAQ. CDR3 residues: CASSTPSGNTIYF. The CDR3 nucleotides are TGTGCCAGCAGCACACCCTCTGGAAACACCATATATTTT.

This rearrangement joins TRBV18 to TRBJ2-7, with a possible D match to TRBD1 (6 bases). Germline V CDR1 and CDR2: KGHSH, LQKENI. This CDR3 is 15 amino acids long. The ends were cut back, 3 bases at V and 3 bases at J, with 15 bases in the middle. The DNA of the CDR3 is TGTGCCAGCTCACCGAGGACAGTACAAGGCTACGAGCAGTACTTC. This sequence encodes CASSPRTVQGYEQYF.

V is TRBV30 and J is TRBJ1-6, with 9 nucleotides matching TRBD1. Looked up from germline, CDR1 is GTSNPN and CDR2 is SVGIG (reference sequence). The ends lost 3 bases at V and 7 bases at J; junction bases unmatched: 10. The length of the CDR3 is 16 residues. Here the CDR3 DNA reads TGTGCCTGGAGAATCCCGGGACAGGGTCGAAATTCACCCCTCCACTTT. Translation: CAWRIPGQGRNSPLHF.

In this sample, this clone turned up a few times. The chain couples TRBV15 to TRBJ1-5; 8 bases map to TRBD1. Germline lookup yields CDR1 LNHNV and CDR2 YYDKDF (reference sequence). The CDR3 runs 18 residues. The junction had 10 bases not matched to a gene; V was cut back by 2 bases and J by 1 base. The CDR3 DNA follows: TGTGCCACCAGCAGAACAGACAGGGGTGGAGGGAGCAATCAGCCCCAGCATTTT. Translating it yields CATSRTDRGGGSNQPQHF.

This clone turned up a few times. CDR3 coding DNA: TGTGCCAGCAGTTTATCAGGGGGCGCGTTAAGGAACACTGAAGCTTTCTTT. The encoded protein is CASSLSGGALRNTEAFF. The V and J genes are TRBV28 and TRBJ1-1; 8 positions agree with TRBD1. The CDR3 runs to 17 residues. Germline V gene lookup returns CDR1 MDHEN and CDR2 SYDVKM. Trimming removed 1 base from V and 1 base from J; junction bases left unmatched: 8.

This clone has only a few counts. The V and J genes are TRBV6-1 and TRBJ1-3, with D unresolved. Germline assignment: CDR1 MNHNS and CDR2 SASEGT. The CDR3 length is 16 residues. The ends were cut back, 0 bases at V and 0 bases at J, with 9 bases in the middle. CDR3 DNA: TGTGCCAGCAGTGAAGCCGGGGTCAACTCTGGAAACACCATATATTTT. Translation: CASSEAGVNSGNTIYF.

The chain employs TRBV5-4 and TRBJ1-6, with D uncertain. The V end was cut by 0 bases, the J end by 7 bases, with 11 bases between. This CDR3 contains 15 residues. Germline values: CDR1 SGHNT, CDR2 YYREEE (reference sequence). The CDR3 here is CASSLDPPGNSPLHF. The CDR3 bases are TGTGCCAGCAGCTTGGATCCCCCGGGGAATTCACCCCTCCACTTT.

This clone was detected a few times. This chain connects TRBV19 to TRBJ2-1, with 7 bases lining up with TRBD1. Unmatched junction bases numbered 9, after V lost 7 bases and J lost 0 bases. Germline V gives CDR1 LNHDA, CDR2 SQIVND (reference sequence). The CDR3 runs 16 residues. Written as DNA, the CDR3 is TGTGCCAGTACCGAATCGACAGGGAGCTCCTACAATGAGCAGTTCTTC. Residues: CASTESTGSSYNEQFF.

The chain employs TRBV6-6 and TRBJ2-3; 9 nucleotides agree with TRBD1. There are 13 residues in the CDR3. CDR1 and CDR2 from the germline V gene are MNHNY and SVGAGI (reference sequence). J gave up 10 bases and V 6 bases, and 8 bases lay outside the gene matches. The CDR3 bases are TGTGCCAGCAGATCTACAGGGGACAGGGCGCAGTATTTT. It is translated as CASRSTGDRAQYF.

This clone was seen a few times. The chain has TRBV4-2 and TRBJ2-3; D gene uncertain. Germline-derived CDR1 and CDR2 are LGHNA and YNFKEQ. The CDR3 totals 14 residues. Deletions cut 1 base from V and 0 bases from J, with 5 bases between. This CDR3 reads CASSQVTSTDTQYF. DNA for the CDR3: TGTGCCAGCAGCCAAGTGACTAGCACAGATACGCAGTATTTT.